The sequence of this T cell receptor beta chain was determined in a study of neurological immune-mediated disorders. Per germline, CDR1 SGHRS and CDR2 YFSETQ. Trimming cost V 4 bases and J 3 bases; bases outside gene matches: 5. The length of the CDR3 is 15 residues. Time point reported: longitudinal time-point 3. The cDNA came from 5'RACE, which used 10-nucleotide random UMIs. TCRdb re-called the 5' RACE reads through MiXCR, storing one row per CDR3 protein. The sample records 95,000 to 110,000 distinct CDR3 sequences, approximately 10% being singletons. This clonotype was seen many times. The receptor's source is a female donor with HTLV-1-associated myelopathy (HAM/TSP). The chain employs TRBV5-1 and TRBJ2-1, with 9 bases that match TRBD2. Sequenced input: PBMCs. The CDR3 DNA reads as TGCGCCAGCAGCCGCGGGGGGGCTGACTACAATGAGCAGTTCTTC. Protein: CASSRGGADYNEQFF.